This TCR beta chain is drawn from a study of T cells in Graves' hyperthyroidism and ophthalmopathy. The study, taken as a whole, reports: Researchers found most expanded thyroid clonotypes above 0.001 in blood as well.

RNA transcripts gave rise to amplified TCR beta CDR3 regions. An initial round of RT-PCR targeting the TCR CDR3 relied on the HTBI primer set. A single record per CDR3 protein comes from TCRdb applying MiXCR to the multiplex PCR reads. The sample lists approximately 520,000 distinct CDR3 sequences, less than 25% occurring once. CDR1 is LGHDT, CDR2 YNNKEL, per germline (reference sequence). This CDR3 is built from 11 residues. V lost 4 bases, J lost 6 bases, and 7 bases lay in between. Notes on this clonotype: Antigen unknown.

The receptor was isolated from a man in his late teens or twenties with Graves' hyperthyroidism. V and J are TRBV3-1 and TRBJ2-7, with D uncertain. The sequencing sample was made of blood. The CDR3 region has the DNA TGTGCCAGCAGCCGACGGAGCGAGCAGTACTTC. It specifies CASSRRSEQYF.